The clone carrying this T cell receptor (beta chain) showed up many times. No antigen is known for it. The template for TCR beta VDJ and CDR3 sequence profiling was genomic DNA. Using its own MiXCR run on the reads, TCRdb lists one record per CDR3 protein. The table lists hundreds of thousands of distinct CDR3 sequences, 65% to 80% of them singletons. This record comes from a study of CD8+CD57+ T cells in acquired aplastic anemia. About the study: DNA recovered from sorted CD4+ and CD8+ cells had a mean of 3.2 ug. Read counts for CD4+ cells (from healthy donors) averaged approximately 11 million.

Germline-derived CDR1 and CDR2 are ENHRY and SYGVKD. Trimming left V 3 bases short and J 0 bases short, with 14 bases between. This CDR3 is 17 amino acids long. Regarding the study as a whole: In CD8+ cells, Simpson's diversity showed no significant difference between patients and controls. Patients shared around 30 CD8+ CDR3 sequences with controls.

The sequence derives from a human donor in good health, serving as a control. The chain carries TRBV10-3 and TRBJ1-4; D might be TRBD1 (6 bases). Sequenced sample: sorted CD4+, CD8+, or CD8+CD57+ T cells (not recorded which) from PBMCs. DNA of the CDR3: TGTGCCATCAGTGAACAGGGAGGGGCTGCAACTAATGAAAAACTGTTTTTT. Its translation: CAISEQGGAATNEKLFF.